The sequence of this TCR beta chain was determined in a study of T cell responses to AZD1222 COVID-19 vaccine. General study findings and limits: Among the donors, most were white British and more were female, and clonal diversity was possibly underestimated. Recipients of two AZD1222 doses showed rising Spike-specific TCR breadth and depth. Spike-wide vaccine-associated CD4 TCRs dominated at 160-218 and 743-854.

A note on this clone: As yet, its antigen is unknown.

Assay used: immunoSEQ multiplex PCR; TCRdb lists only in-frame clones, some missing. Among over 150,000 clones listed, about 87% were seen once. Sequencing used peripheral blood, obtained on day 0 of AZD1222 vaccination. This TCR derives from an adult in good health.

The chain's CDR3 is CSVEGVRDGGYTF. The CDR3 bases are TGCAGCGTTGAAGGGGTCCGGGATGGAGGCTACACCTTC. The gene calls are TRBV29-1 and TRBJ1-2; D remains ambiguous. Germline CDR1 reads SQVTM; CDR2 reads ANQGSEA. V gave up 1 base and J gave up 8 bases, with 14 bases separating them. The length of the CDR3 is 13 residues.